This T cell receptor beta chain was recovered during a study of identical twins (dated by TCRdb to between 2015 and 2016). Some background on the complete study: To test whether fetal clonotypes persist, the study used deep sequencing on TCR alpha and beta repertoires from monozygotic twins, unrelated adults of various ages, and cord blood. To rule out contamination, the twin experiments were replicated at different times with different library preparation protocols. Beyond this particular receptor, the publication reports: Out-of-frame TCR alpha sharing in monozygotic twins was systematically underestimated by recombination models, whereas sharing between unrelated individuals was in agreement with the recombination models. Because the same donors could not be followed over many years, the conclusions depended on cross-sectional statistical analysis. The excess sharing between twins in beta out-of-frame sequences was weaker because fewer shared sequences reduced the signal-to-noise ratio. Out-of-frame TCR alpha sequences shared between twins showed an excess of low generation-probability sequences compared with coincidental sharing between unrelated individuals. Abundant cord blood beta clonotypes had fewer insertions, young adult naive repertoires showed a similar but weaker trend, and memory repertoires showed no such trend. Invariant T cells such as MAIT and iNKT could partly confound zero-insertion analyses, although diverse VJ usage argued against such confounding for most clonotypes.

The protocol used for the library was 5' RACE. The sequencer was an Illumina HiSeq 2000. Template switching introduced a universal primer binding site; the final cDNA contained a unique molecular identifier, enabling accurate counting of TCR cDNA molecules. First-strand cDNA for TCR alpha and beta chains was synthesized from specific primers in the conserved constant-segment region. To control for contamination, each cDNA library was double barcoded with a SMART-Mk sample barcode plus Illumina barcodes. Two successive PCR steps introduced TruSeq adapter sequences along with Illumina sample barcodes. The TCR alpha and beta cDNA libraries were sequenced on the Illumina HiSeq platform using custom primers. As for the original processing: Raw reads were processed with MiGEC to extract unique molecular identifiers, and MiXCR was used to determine CDR3 positions. Recombination models were inferred per individual with the repgenHMM and IGoR tools using an EM algorithm. Shared clonotype analysis was performed with the tcR package in R, normalizing sharing by the product of cloneset sizes. To study raw recombination without the effects of thymic and clonal selection, out-of-frame nonproductive sequences were analyzed. The public reads were reprocessed in TCRdb via fastp at Q25 and MiXCR, keeping in-frame beta chains. Records with the same CDR3 protein are collapsed into one entry carrying the most frequent genes and DNA. These V and J calls rely on TCRdb rather than the paper's analysis. The sample table shows roughly 750,000 distinct CDR3 sequences, and roughly 20% are seen once. The ten top clones hold 4.3% of the sample.

About this clonotype: Its specific antigen is unknown. No much larger clone is present one base from it, and per-base qualities are unavailable.

All donors were healthy Caucasians. Three pairs of female monozygotic twins, all aged roughly 18 to 30 years, made up the twin cohort. RNA for TCR libraries was isolated from peripheral blood mononuclear cells. The germline V end is reduced by 4 bases and the J end by 2 bases; junction bases left unmatched: 8. CDR1 and CDR2, per the germline V gene, are SGHRS and YFSETQ. The CDR3 numbers 15 residues from cysteine through phenylalanine. Kept here is only the CDR3 DNA, which spans 45 bases and is read in frame from base 1. These data also formed part of another study, on T cells expressing NK-cell markers. As described in the second report: About eight donors provided sorted CD3+CD56+NKG2C+, CD3+CD56+NKG2C- and CD3+CD56-NKG2C+ T-cell subsets, whose TCR beta-chain repertoires were profiled. Among the eight sequenced donors, only one was HCMV-seronegative, while the other seven were HCMV-seropositive. In several experiments an anti-gammadeltaTCR antibody was added to restrict sorting to alphabetaTCR-expressing T cells. In 5 to 7 donors, the dominant CD3+CD56+NKG2C+ clonotypes were found to rank among the top 10 CD8+ clonotypes and to make up roughly 1.0-7.5% of CD8+ T cells. Those dominant clonotypes were again the most abundant among CD3+CD56-NKG2C+ cells in a few donors, at roughly 25-65%. It remained unclear whether the expanded NKG2C-expressing T cell clones were specific for HCMV antigens. Randomly selected healthy volunteers, three men and five women, were used as the eight sequenced donors. A commercial ELISA kit detecting HCMV-specific IgG in serum was used to determine HCMV serostatus. Bulk peripheral blood T-cell repertoires were additionally sequenced from unsorted PBMC for over 5 donors. MIGEC was used to demultiplex reads and group the reads by UMI, and MiTCR was used to assemble and quantify clonotypes. To remove erroneous sequences, TCR cDNA sequences were retained only when supported by two or more reads. The tcR package was used for downstream repertoire analysis, and clonotypes were matched between fractions using CDR3 nucleotide sequence together with V segment. VDJmatch was used to annotate antigen specificity against VDJdb, with one amino acid substitution in CDR3 permitted.

This clonotype was obtained from a woman under 30 in good health. What was sequenced was PBMCs. In this chain, TRBV5-1 is recombined with TRBJ2-5; TRBD1 fits 7 bases in the junction. The CDR3 region reads CASSQTGTEQETQYF. The bases read TGCGCCAGCAGCCAAACCGGGACAGAGCAAGAGACCCAGTACTTC.